This TCR beta chain was sequenced in a study of blood T cell repertoires in COVID-19. The wider study: Samples taken during acute and convalescent COVID-19 were collected in the United States, Italy and Spain. PBMCs, B-cell-depleted T cells, or T cells provided the cDNA or gDNA that made up the material.

How the authors handled the data: Reference gene primer amplification in the assay estimated nucleated cell counts. The protocol was immunoSEQ multiplex PCR, while the TCRdb copy is restricted to in-frame clones and leaves out a portion. D and trimming come from the DNA, and the V and J calls and clone size come from that table. Of about 260,000 clones listed, about nine tenths are singletons. The CDR3 has 16 residues. J lost 15 bases, V lost 2 bases, and 17 bases had no gene match. CDR1 is SNHLY and CDR2 is FYNNEI in the germline V gene. While infection was still active, Seattle patients were enrolled and then followed longitudinally.

The chain links TRBV2 to TRBJ2-1; 9 bases match TRBD2. The clonotype originates from a person aged 18-29 years with COVID-19, enrolled during active disease. Sequencing used peripheral blood. The CDR3 protein is CASSERREGRSSQRFF. The CDR3 DNA sequence: TGTGCCAGCAGTGAAAGGCGGGAGGGCCGAAGCAGCCAGAGGTTCTTC.